This TCR beta chain emerged from a study of radiation and T cells in renal cell carcinoma. Clones were sequenced by immunoSEQ multiplex PCR, and TCRdb holds only the in-frame ones, with some missing. The data show 14,000 to 15,000 clones, roughly 60% seen once. Findings and limits, study-wide: Compared with controls, irradiated tumors showed greater TCR clonality. Intratumoral heterogeneity was not captured in these approximately 0.9 g regions.

Treatment defined: treatment-naive control, cytoreductive nephrectomy. Treatment-naive patients without radiation supplied the control tumors at nephrectomy. Sequenced control tumors were from fewer than 14 males and a few females, median age about 50. Turning to this clone: What it binds is not known.

The CDR3 has 19 amino acids. V dropped 3 bases and J dropped 5; count of bases not matched to a gene: 16. This sequence originates from a man aged 60 to 69 with renal cell carcinoma. The chain carries TRBV23-1 and TRBJ2-1; TRBD2 agrees at 10 bases. TRBV23-1 is noted as an ORF with a role that remains uncertain. The source was tumor tissue, collected from a patient whose treatment was nephrectomy without radiotherapy. The CDR3 sequence: CASSHGTSANDSPHNEQFF. CDR3 nucleotide sequence: TGCGCCAGCAGTCACGGGACTAGCGCGAACGATTCCCCGCACAATGAGCAGTTCTTC.